This T cell receptor (beta chain) appears in the sequencing data of a study of somatic mutations in cytotoxic T cells in rheumatoid arthritis. The CDR3 has 17 residues. Germline values: CDR1 SGHTA, CDR2 FQGNSA. V lost 5 bases and J lost 1; bases outside the gene matches: 14. Assay: immunoSEQ multiplex PCR; the TCRdb copy retains only in-frame clones and omits some. Of about 4,200 clones listed, 72% were seen once; the top ten hold roughly 40%. Source material: CD8+ T cells sorted from blood. This receptor was identified in an adult with rheumatoid arthritis. The V call is TRBV7-2, the J call TRBJ2-7; 7 bases fit TRBD1. The CDR3 region has the DNA TGTGCCAGCAGCCAAGGAGGTGTACAGGGGATTTCCTACGAGCAGTACTTC. Protein product: CASSQGGVQGISYEQYF.